What follows describes a single T cell receptor (beta chain). Other DNA sequences in the sample encode the same CDR3. Generated by immunoSEQ multiplex PCR, the TCRdb table keeps only in-frame clones and is missing some. The table has millions of clones, 93% seen once. The record originates from a study of shared clonotypes between healthy human individuals. Naive CD8 cells were CD45RO-negative, positively selected for CCR7, excluding terminally differentiated effector memory CD45RA+ cells. Sequenced input: naive CD8+ T cells from PBMCs. The source is a man in his late teens or twenties in good health. Some clones in this sample may be carry-over from other donors' samples.

The CDR3 coding sequence is TGTGCCAGCAGACGCACAGATACGCAGTATTTT. The encoded protein is CASRRTDTQYF. V gene TRBV7-9 combines with J gene TRBJ2-3; D unclear. V lost 6 bases, J lost 1 base, and 2 bases lay in between. The CDR3 consists of 11 residues. Germline V gene sequence: CDR1 SEHNR, CDR2 FQNEAQ (reference sequence).